The 26 T cell receptor beta chains listed next were all sequenced from one sample in a study of blood T cell repertoires in COVID-19. The assay was immunoSEQ multiplex PCR, and TCRdb's table has in-frame clones only and misses some. The repertoire holds approximately 79,000 clones, with roughly 82% as singletons. The sample taken for sequencing was peripheral blood. Source of these receptors: a woman aged 50 to 60 with acute or convalescent COVID-19.

This chain joins TRBV12-5 and TRBJ2-3, with 9 bases aligning to TRBD2. Germline lookup yields CDR1 LGHNT and CDR2 FRNRAP. The junction had 8 bases not matched to a gene; V was cut back by 3 bases and J by 4 bases. The CDR3 runs to 16 residues. The CDR3 loop is CASGLVVGTSPDTQYF. The CDR3 coding sequence is TGTGCTAGTGGTTTAGTAGTCGGGACTAGCCCAGATACGCAGTATTTT.

The V call is TRBV12-3 or TRBV12-4, the J call TRBJ1-2, with D tentatively TRBD1 (6 bases). V lost 6 bases to trimming and J lost 8 bases, with 16 bases between them. This CDR3 is built from 13 residues. For the CDR3, the DNA is TGTGCCAGCAGCCCTCCAGGGGCGCTGGGCTACACCTTC. This sequence encodes CASSPPGALGYTF.

This clone occurred once. The V and J genes are TRBV11-3 and TRBJ2-1; 7 bases are a match to TRBD2. The CDR3 consists of 17 residues. Trimming removed 2 bases from V and 3 bases from J; junction bases left unmatched: 10. Germline CDR1 is SGHNT and CDR2 is YENEEA. The CDR3 sequence is CASSLRAGSGVYNEQFF. CDR3 in DNA: TGTGCCAGCAGCTTAAGAGCGGGAAGTGGGGTCTACAATGAGCAGTTCTTC.

The rearrangement joins TRBV3-1 (or the pseudogene TRBV3-2) to TRBJ1-1, with D possibly being TRBD1 (5 bases). Germline V gene sequence: CDR1 LGHDT, CDR2 YNNKEL (reference sequence). The CDR3 sequence is 11 residues long. V dropped 0 bases and J dropped 11 bases, with 7 bases sitting between them. CDR3: CASSQEAGAFF. The DNA for the CDR3 is TGTGCCAGCAGCCAAGAGGCAGGGGCTTTCTTT.

The V call is TRBV4-1, the J call TRBJ2-1, with D unclear. The germline gives CDR1 MGHRA, CDR2 YSYEKL. The CDR3 runs to 16 residues. With 1 base removed from V and 3 bases from J, the gap between germline ends came to 13 bases. CDR3 region: CASSQVRLLVYNEQFF. In nucleotides, the CDR3 is TGCGCCAGCAGCCAAGTACGGTTGTTGGTCTACAATGAGCAGTTCTTC.

The chain employs TRBV12-3 or TRBV12-4 and TRBJ1-2; D gene ambiguous. The V gene lost 5 bases and the J gene lost 4 bases, with 11 bases spanning the gap. The CDR3 is made up of 13 amino acids. This CDR3 is CASSLGFSYGYTF. The CDR3 DNA reads as TGTGCCAGCAGTCTAGGGTTTAGCTATGGCTACACCTTC.

The J gene is TRBJ1-5, the V gene TRBV14; 10 nucleotides match TRBD1. Unmatched junction bases numbered 13, after V lost 3 bases and J lost 5 bases. This CDR3 has 18 amino acids. The germline CDR1 and CDR2 sequences are SGHDN and FVKESK. As DNA, the CDR3 is TGTGCCAGCAGCCAGTTAAGCCGGGGGACAGGGGTCGATCAGCCCCAGCATTTT. It translates to CASSQLSRGTGVDQPQHF.

The rearrangement joins TRBV3-1 (or the pseudogene TRBV3-2) to TRBJ2-1, with TRBD2 identical over 7 bases. CDR1 is LGHDT and CDR2 is YNNKEL in the germline V gene (reference sequence). The CDR3 length is 14 residues. Trimming cost V 4 bases and J 5 bases; bases outside gene matches: 5. The CDR3: CASSLLGGNNEQFF. The CDR3 DNA is TGTGCCAGCAGCCTACTGGGGGGGAACAATGAGCAGTTCTTC.

The V call is TRBV7-9, the J call TRBJ2-7; 7 bases are shared with TRBD1. Trimming at V came to 5 bases and at J to 3 bases, leaving 10 bases not matched to a gene. Germline CDR1 and CDR2: SEHNR and FQNEAQ (reference sequence). The CDR3 loop spans 15 amino acids. The CDR3 spells CASSPLGTANYEQYF. CDR3 sequence (DNA): TGTGCCAGCAGCCCCTTGGGGACAGCGAACTACGAGCAGTACTTC.

A remark on this clone: The junction departs from germline at one end; a sequencing error may be responsible. The chain recombines TRBV2 with TRBJ2-7; 7 bases line up with TRBD1. Germline-derived CDR1 and CDR2 are SNHLY and FYNNEI. The CDR3 is 16 residues long. The DNA of the CDR3 is TGTGCCAGCACTGAAAGGGGGCCCGCTCTCTCCTACGAGCAGTACTTC. Protein sequence: CASTERGPALSYEQYF.

The rearrangement uses TRBV12-3 or TRBV12-4 and TRBJ1-5; 8 nucleotides match TRBD1. With V trimmed by 6 bases and J by 9 bases, 7 bases remained unmatched. The CDR3 is made up of 13 amino acids. The CDR3 DNA reads TGTGCCAGCAGGGAGAAAACAGGGGGGCCCCAGCATTTT. It encodes CASREKTGGPQHF.

The chain uses TRBV2 and TRBJ2-5; the D is unclear. V was cut by 7 bases and J by 1 base, with 16 bases left in between. This CDR3 spans 15 amino acids. Per the germline V gene, CDR1 is SNHLY and CDR2 is FYNNEI. The CDR3 nucleotides are TGTGCCAGCAAAATTCGAACAGATACCCAAGAGACCCAGTACTTC. Its translation: CASKIRTDTQETQYF.

This sequence joins TRBV6-5 and TRBJ1-2; possible D gene TRBD1, 5 bases. In germline, CDR1 is MNHEY, CDR2 SVGAGI. The CDR3 loop spans 13 amino acids. V was cut by 7 bases and J by 6 bases, with 15 bases left in between. CDR3 region: CASKKGWEDGYTF. The CDR3 DNA sequence: TGTGCCAGCAAGAAGGGGTGGGAGGATGGCTACACCTTC.

The CDR3 nucleotides are TGTGCCAGCAGCTTGGCCGGAGACAGGAATCAGCCCCAGCATTTT. Translation gives CASSLAGDRNQPQHF. J is TRBJ1-5 and V is TRBV5-4, with D maybe TRBD1 (6 bases). The length of the CDR3 is 15 residues. V lost 0 bases to trimming and J lost 4 bases, with 11 bases between them. Per the germline V gene, CDR1 is SGHNT and CDR2 is YYREEE (reference sequence).

This clone has only a few counts. The rearrangement joins TRBV3-1 (or the pseudogene TRBV3-2) to TRBJ2-7; no definite D call. The CDR3 is 14 amino acids. Trimming took off 1 base at V and 5 bases at J, with 12 bases between the two ends. In germline, CDR1 is LGHDT, CDR2 YNNKEL (reference sequence). CDR3 loop: CASSQVPGTNEQYF. The CDR3, as DNA: TGTGCCAGCAGCCAAGTCCCGGGTACAAACGAGCAGTACTTC.

This clone has only one observation. The rearrangement uses TRBV7-9 and TRBJ2-7; 8 bases are shared with TRBD1. V lost 5 bases to trimming and J lost 2 bases; unmatched junction nucleotides: 5. Germline values: CDR1 SEHNR, CDR2 FQNEAQ (reference sequence). The CDR3 sequence is 14 residues long. The DNA for the CDR3 is TGTGCCAGCAGCCCCTGGGACAGGACCTACGAGCAGTACTTC. It translates to CASSPWDRTYEQYF. The variable domain in full, completed from reference TRBV7-9 and TRBJ2-7, reads DTGVSQNPRHKITKRGQNVTFRCDPISEHNRLYWYRQTLGQGPEFLTYFQNEAQLEKSRLLSDRFSAERPKGSFSTLEIQRTEQGDSAMYLCASSPWDRTYEQYFGPGTRLTVT.

The chain recombines TRBV28 with TRBJ1-6; maybe TRBD1 (5 bases). Between the trimmed V and J ends, which lost 2 bases and 0 bases, there was a span of 8 bases. CDR3 length: 16 amino acids. Germline V gene data show CDR1 as MDHEN and CDR2 as SYDVKM. The CDR3 bases are TGTGCCAGCAGTTTACGGGGGAGCTCCTATAATTCACCCCTCCACTTT. Residues: CASSLRGSSYNSPLHF.

The gene calls are TRBV12-2 and TRBJ1-1. TRBV12-2 is annotated as a pseudogene. This CDR3 region has 16 residues. The CDR3 DNA reads TGTGCAAGTCGCTTAGAGTACGGGGGATTTAACACTGAAGCTTTCTTT. Its protein product is CASRLEYGGFNTEAFF.

The chain combines TRBV9 with TRBJ2-7; D is possibly TRBD1 (5 bases). This CDR3 is built from 15 residues. V gave up 0 bases and J gave up 3 bases, with 13 bases separating them. The germline V gene encodes CDR1 SGDLS and CDR2 YYNGEE. CDR3 nucleotide sequence: TGTGCCAGCAGCGTAGGCGCAGGGCGGTACTACGAGCAGTACTTC. Residues: CASSVGAGRYYEQYF.

The V gene is TRBV2, the J gene TRBJ1-4; 7 bases are shared with TRBD1. CDR1 SNHLY and CDR2 FYNNEI come from the germline V gene. Losses at the gene ends were 7 bases for V and 4 bases for J; bases not matched to a gene: 6. The CDR3 runs 14 residues. CDR3: CASKSGDSNEKLFF. In nucleotides, the CDR3 is TGTGCCAGCAAATCAGGGGACAGTAATGAAAAACTGTTTTTT.

The chain recombines TRBV10-3 with TRBJ2-7; D may be TRBD1 (6 bases). This CDR3 has 12 amino acids. The germline V and J ends were trimmed by 6 bases and 6 bases, with 12 bases remaining between them. Germline V gene data show CDR1 as ENHRY and CDR2 as SYGVKD. This chain's CDR3 is CAIRTQGSEQYF. Written as DNA, the CDR3 is TGTGCCATCAGGACACAGGGCTCCGAGCAGTACTTC.

The rearrangement joins TRBV30 to TRBJ2-7, with D possibly TRBD1 on 5 matching bases. CDR1 and CDR2 from the germline V gene are GTSNPN and SVGIG (reference sequence). Deletions cut 7 bases from V and 4 bases from J, with 17 bases between. The CDR3 totals 13 residues. The CDR3 loop is CASSGIGEYEQYF. Here the CDR3 DNA reads TGTGCCTCCTCAGGGATTGGAGAATACGAGCAGTACTTC. Drawing the rest from reference TRBV30 and TRBJ2-7, the complete variable domain is SQTIHQWPATLVQPVGSPLSLECTVEGTSNPNLYWYRQAAGRGLQLLFYSVGIGQISSEVPQNLSASRPQDRQFILSSKKLLLSDSGFYLCASSGIGEYEQYFGPGTRLTVT.

The V and J genes are TRBV9 and TRBJ1-1; D gene uncertain. Trimming stripped 2 bases from V and 5 bases from J, with 16 bases between. Per the germline V gene, CDR1 is SGDLS and CDR2 is YYNGEE. The CDR3 covers 15 residues. CDR3 sequence reads: CASSVLSIGDTEAFF. The CDR3 coding sequence is TGTGCCAGCAGCGTCCTCTCGATCGGGGATACTGAAGCTTTCTTT.

The chain links TRBV6-5 to TRBJ1-1, with a possible D match to TRBD1 (5 bases). In germline, CDR1 is MNHEY, CDR2 SVGAGI. The length of the CDR3 is 11 residues. Trimming pared 8 bases from V and 5 bases from J, leaving 9 bases between. The CDR3 reads CASQRGTEAFF. CDR3 DNA sequence: TGTGCCAGCCAACGGGGGACTGAAGCTTTCTTT.

The chain carries TRBV12-3 or TRBV12-4 and TRBJ2-1; D ambiguous. CDR3 length: 13 amino acids. Trimming removed 3 bases from V and 6 bases from J, with 9 bases in between. CDR3 in DNA: TGTGCCAGCAGTTTTGGCTCCATCAATGAGCAGTTCTTC. It codes for CASSFGSINEQFF.

V usage is TRBV5-4 and J usage is TRBJ2-2, with 10 bases fitting TRBD2. The junction had 13 bases not matched to a gene; V was cut back by 1 base and J by 7 bases. Per germline, CDR1 SGHNT and CDR2 YYREEE (reference sequence). The CDR3 covers 18 residues. CDR3 sequence reads: CASSLRVIAGGTSGELFF. CDR3 nucleotide sequence: TGTGCCAGCAGCTTGAGGGTTATAGCGGGGGGAACCAGCGGGGAGCTGTTTTTT.